Below, 3 T cell receptor beta chains from the same sample are listed, as sequenced in a study of OX40 agonist ivuxolimab in advanced cancers. Using immunoSEQ multiplex PCR, the repertoire was profiled, and TCRdb retains in-frame clones only, with some absent. The table shows about 49,000 clones, with 85% occurring only once. The sequences come from CD4+ or CD8+ T cells sorted from blood, collected in a trial of the OX40 agonist ivuxolimab. Receptors originate from an adult with an advanced solid tumor such as melanoma, head and neck, liver or kidney cancer.

This sequence joins TRBV28 and TRBJ2-5; 11 bases line up with TRBD2. The length of the CDR3 is 15 residues. Germline V gene data show CDR1 as MDHEN and CDR2 as SYDVKM. V was pared by 4 bases and J by 7 bases, with 8 bases of the junction left unmatched. The CDR3: CASSSISGGAVTQYF. DNA for the CDR3: TGTGCCAGCAGTTCGATTAGCGGGGGGGCCGTGACCCAGTACTTC. The full variable domain, with the rest looked up from reference TRBV28 and TRBJ2-5, is DVKVTQSSRYLVKRTGEKVFLECVQDMDHENMFWYRQDPGLGLRLIYFSYDVKMKEKGDIPEGYSVSREKKERFSLILESASTNQTSMYLCASSSISGGAVTQYFGPGTRLLVL.

This rearrangement joins TRBV14 to TRBJ1-2, with TRBD1 as a possible D gene (6 bases). Germline CDR1 is SGHDN and CDR2 is FVKESK. Trimming pared 1 base from V and 8 bases from J, leaving 35 bases between. This CDR3 region has 21 residues. The CDR3 spells CASSQVGRRDTPYTGPGGYTF. The CDR3 DNA follows: TGTGCCAGCAGCCAAGTAGGTCGGCGGGACACACCCTATACAGGACCCGGGGGCTACACCTTC.

The chain combines TRBV4-3 with TRBJ1-5; 9 bases are a match to TRBD1. Germline trimming cut 0 bases from V and 9 bases from J; bases unmatched to any gene: 9. CDR1 and CDR2 (germline): LGHNA, YSLEER. This CDR3 spans 16 amino acids. The CDR3 coding sequence is TGCGCCAGCAGCCAAGATTTTGGGACAGGGAAGTGGCCCCAGCATTTT. Protein: CASSQDFGTGKWPQHF.